This entry concerns a single TCR beta chain. The sample belongs to a study of blood T cell repertoires in COVID-19. Profiling relied on immunoSEQ multiplex PCR, and the TCRdb table lists in-frame clones only, not all of them. The table has roughly 180,000 clones, 79% seen once. V was clipped by 4 bases and J by 1 base, with 6 bases between them. The CDR3 extends over 13 amino acids. The genes are TRBV12-3 or TRBV12-4 and TRBJ2-3; D is unresolved. Sequencing input: peripheral blood. The sequence derives from a man in his 60s with active or convalescent COVID-19. CDR3 loop: CASSSRGTDTQYF. CDR3 DNA: TGTGCCAGCAGTTCACGCGGCACAGATACGCAGTATTTT.